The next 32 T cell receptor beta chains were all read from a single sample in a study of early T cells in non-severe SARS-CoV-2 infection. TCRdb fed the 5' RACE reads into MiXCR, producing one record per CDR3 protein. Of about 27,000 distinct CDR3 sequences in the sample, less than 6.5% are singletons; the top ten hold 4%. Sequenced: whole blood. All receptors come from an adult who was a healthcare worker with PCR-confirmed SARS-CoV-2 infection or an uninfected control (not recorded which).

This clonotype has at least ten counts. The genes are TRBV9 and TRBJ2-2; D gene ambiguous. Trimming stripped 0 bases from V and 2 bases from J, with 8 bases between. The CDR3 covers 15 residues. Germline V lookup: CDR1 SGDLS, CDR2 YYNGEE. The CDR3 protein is CASSVAGVNTGELFF. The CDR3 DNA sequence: TGTGCCAGCAGCGTAGCCGGAGTTAACACCGGGGAGCTGTTTTTT.

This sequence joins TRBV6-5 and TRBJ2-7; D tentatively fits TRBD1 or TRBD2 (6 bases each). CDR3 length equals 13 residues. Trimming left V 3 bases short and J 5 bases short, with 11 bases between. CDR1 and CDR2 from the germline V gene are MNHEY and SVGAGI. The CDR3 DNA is TGTGCCAGCAGTTATTTAGGGGGGCACGAGCAGTACTTC. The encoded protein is CASSYLGGHEQYF.

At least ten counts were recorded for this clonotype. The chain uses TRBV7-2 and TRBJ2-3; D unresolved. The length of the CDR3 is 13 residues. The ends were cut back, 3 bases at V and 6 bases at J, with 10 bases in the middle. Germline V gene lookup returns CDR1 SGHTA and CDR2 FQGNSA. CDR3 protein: CASSFSPLDTQYF. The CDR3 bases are TGTGCCAGCAGCTTTAGCCCTCTCGATACGCAGTATTTT.

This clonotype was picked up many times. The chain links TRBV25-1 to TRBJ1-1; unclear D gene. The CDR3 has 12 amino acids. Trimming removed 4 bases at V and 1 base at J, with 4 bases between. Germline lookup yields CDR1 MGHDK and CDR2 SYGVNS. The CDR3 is CASSGPNTEAFF. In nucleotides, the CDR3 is TGTGCCAGCAGTGGGCCGAACACTGAAGCTTTCTTT.

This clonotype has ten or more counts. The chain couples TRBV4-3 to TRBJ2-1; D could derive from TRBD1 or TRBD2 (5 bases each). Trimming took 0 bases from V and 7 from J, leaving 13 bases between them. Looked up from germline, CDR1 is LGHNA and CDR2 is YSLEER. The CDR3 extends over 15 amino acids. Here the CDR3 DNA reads TGCGCCAGCAGCCAAGACGGGAACAGGTTGAATGAGCAGTTCTTC. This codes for CASSQDGNRLNEQFF.

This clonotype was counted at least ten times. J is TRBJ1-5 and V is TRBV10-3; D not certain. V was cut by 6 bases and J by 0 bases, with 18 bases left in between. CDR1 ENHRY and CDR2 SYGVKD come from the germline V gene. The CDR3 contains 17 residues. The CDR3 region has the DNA TGTGCCATCAGCCCGGGTGCTGGGCAGAATAGCAATCAGCCCCAGCATTTT. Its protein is CAISPGAGQNSNQPQHF.

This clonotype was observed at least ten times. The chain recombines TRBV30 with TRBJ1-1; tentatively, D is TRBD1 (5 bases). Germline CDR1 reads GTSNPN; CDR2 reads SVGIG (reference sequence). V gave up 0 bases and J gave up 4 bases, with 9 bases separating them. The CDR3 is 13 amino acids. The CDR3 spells CAWSVRGSTEAFF. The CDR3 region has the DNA TGTGCCTGGAGTGTGAGGGGATCCACTGAAGCTTTCTTT. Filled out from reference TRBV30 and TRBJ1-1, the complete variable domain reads SQTIHQWPATLVQPVGSPLSLECTVEGTSNPNLYWYRQAAGRGLQLLFYSVGIGQISSEVPQNLSASRPQDRQFILSSKKLLLSDSGFYLCAWSVRGSTEAFFGQGTRLTVV.

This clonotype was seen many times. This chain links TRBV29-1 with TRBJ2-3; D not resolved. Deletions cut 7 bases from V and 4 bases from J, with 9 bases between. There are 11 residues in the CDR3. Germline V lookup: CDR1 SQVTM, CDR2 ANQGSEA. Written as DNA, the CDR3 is TGCAGCGCGGACCTATCAGATACGCAGTATTTT. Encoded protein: CSADLSDTQYF.

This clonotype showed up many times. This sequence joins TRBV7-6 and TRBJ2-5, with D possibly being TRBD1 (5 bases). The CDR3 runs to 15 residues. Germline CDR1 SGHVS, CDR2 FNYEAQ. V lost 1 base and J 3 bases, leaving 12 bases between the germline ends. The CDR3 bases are TGTGCCAGCAGCTTAGTAGGACAATCAGAAGAGACCCAGTACTTC. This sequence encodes CASSLVGQSEETQYF.

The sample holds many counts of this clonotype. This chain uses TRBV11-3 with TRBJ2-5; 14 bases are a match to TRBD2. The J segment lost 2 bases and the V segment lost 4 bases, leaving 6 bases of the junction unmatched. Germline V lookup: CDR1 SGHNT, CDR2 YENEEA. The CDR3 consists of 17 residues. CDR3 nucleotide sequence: TGTGCCAGCAGCTCAGAGGGGACTAGCGGGGGACAAGAGACCCAGTACTTC. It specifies CASSSEGTSGGQETQYF.

CDR3: CASSIRTSGGTDTQYF. The CDR3 DNA follows: TGTGCCAGCAGCATTAGGACTAGCGGGGGAACAGATACGCAGTATTTT. V is TRBV13 and J is TRBJ2-3, with 13 bases fitting TRBD2. The CDR3 is made up of 16 amino acids. With 5 bases clipped from V and 3 bases from J, the junction kept 5 bases outside the gene matches. Germline lookup yields CDR1 PRHDT and CDR2 FYEKMQ (reference sequence).

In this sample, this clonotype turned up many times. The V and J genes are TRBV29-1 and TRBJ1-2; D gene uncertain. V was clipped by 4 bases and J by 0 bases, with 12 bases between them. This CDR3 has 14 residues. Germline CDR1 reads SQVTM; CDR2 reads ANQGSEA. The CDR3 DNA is TGCAGCGTTGCGCCGGGATTACCTAACTATGGCTACACCTTC. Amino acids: CSVAPGLPNYGYTF.

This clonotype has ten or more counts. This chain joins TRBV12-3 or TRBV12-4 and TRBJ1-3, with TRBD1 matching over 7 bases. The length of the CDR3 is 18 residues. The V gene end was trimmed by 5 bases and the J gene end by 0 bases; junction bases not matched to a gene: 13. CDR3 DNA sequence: TGTGCCAGCAGTAAAAGACGAGACAGGGAGAGCTCTGGAAACACCATATATTTT. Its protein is CASSKRRDRESSGNTIYF.

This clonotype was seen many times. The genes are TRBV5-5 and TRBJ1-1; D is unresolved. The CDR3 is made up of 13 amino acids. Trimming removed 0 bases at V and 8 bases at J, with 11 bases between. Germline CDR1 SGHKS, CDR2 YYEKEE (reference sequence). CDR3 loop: CASSLASNPEAFF. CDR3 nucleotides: TGTGCCAGCAGCTTGGCGAGCAATCCCGAAGCTTTCTTT.

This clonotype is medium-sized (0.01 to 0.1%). CDR3 bases: TGCGCCAGCAGCCAAGACTCAAATTTAAACACCGGGGAGCTGTTTTTT. Protein product: CASSQDSNLNTGELFF. The chain links TRBV4-1 to TRBJ2-2, with D unresolved. Trimming left V 0 bases short and J 2 bases short, with 10 bases between. The CDR3 spans 16 residues. The germline V gene has CDR1 MGHRA and CDR2 YSYEKL.

The CDR3 DNA sequence: TGTGCCAGCAGCTTATTTAGCGATCCATCCGAGCAGTACTTC. Translated, it gives CASSLFSDPSEQYF. V usage is TRBV11-2 and J usage is TRBJ2-7; perhaps TRBD2 as D (5 bases). This CDR3 spans 14 amino acids. The germline V gene has CDR1 SGHAT and CDR2 FQNNGV. Trimming cost V 2 bases and J 6 bases, with 14 bases left between them.

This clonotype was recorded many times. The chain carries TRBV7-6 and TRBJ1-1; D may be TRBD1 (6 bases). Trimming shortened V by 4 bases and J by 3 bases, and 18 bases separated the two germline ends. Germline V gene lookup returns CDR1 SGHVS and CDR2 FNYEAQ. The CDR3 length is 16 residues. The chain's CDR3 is CASSSPLRGQDTEAFF. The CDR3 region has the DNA TGTGCCAGCAGCTCCCCCCTCCGGGGGCAGGACACTGAAGCTTTCTTT.

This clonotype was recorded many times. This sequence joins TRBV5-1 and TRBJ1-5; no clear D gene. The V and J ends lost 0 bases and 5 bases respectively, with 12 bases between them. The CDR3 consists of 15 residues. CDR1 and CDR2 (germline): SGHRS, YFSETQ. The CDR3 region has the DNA TGCGCCAGCAGCTTGGACGGAACAAGGGATCAGCCCCAGCATTTT. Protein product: CASSLDGTRDQPQHF.

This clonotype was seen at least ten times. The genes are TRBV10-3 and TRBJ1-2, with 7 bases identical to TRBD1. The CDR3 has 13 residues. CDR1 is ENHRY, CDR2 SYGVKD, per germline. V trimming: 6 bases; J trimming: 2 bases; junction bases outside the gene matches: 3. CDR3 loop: CAIRATGNYGYTF. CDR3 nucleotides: TGTGCCATCAGGGCGACAGGGAACTATGGCTACACCTTC.

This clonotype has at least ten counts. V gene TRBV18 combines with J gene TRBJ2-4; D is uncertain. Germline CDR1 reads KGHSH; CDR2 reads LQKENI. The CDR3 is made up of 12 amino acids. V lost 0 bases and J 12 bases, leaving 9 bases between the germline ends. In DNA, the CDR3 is TGTGCCAGCTCACCACCTGACGGGCATCAGTACTTC. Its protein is CASSPPDGHQYF.

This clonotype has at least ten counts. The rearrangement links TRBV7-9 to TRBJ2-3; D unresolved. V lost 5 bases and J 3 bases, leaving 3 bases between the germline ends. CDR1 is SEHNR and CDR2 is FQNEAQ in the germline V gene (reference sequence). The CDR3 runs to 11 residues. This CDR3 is CASSLTDTQYF. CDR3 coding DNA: TGTGCCAGCAGCCTAACAGATACGCAGTATTTT.

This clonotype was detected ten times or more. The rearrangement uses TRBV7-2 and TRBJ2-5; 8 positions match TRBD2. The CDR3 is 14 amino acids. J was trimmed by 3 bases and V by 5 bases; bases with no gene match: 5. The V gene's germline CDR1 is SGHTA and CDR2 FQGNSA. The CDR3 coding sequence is TGTGCCAGCAGCCAGGTAGCGGGGAAAGAGACCCAGTACTTC. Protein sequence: CASSQVAGKETQYF. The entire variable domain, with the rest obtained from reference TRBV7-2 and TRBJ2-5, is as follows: GAGVSQSPSNKVTEKGKDVELRCDPISGHTALYWYRQSLGQGLEFLIYFQGNSAPDKSGLPSDRFSAERTGGSVSTLTIQRTQQEDSAVYLCASSQVAGKETQYFGPGTRLLVL.

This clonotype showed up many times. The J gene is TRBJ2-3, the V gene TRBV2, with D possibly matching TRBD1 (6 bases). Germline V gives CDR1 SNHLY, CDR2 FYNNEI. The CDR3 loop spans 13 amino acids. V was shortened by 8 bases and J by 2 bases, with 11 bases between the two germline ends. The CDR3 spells CASQGFYTDTQYF. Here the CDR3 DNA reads TGTGCCAGCCAGGGGTTTTACACAGATACGCAGTATTTT.

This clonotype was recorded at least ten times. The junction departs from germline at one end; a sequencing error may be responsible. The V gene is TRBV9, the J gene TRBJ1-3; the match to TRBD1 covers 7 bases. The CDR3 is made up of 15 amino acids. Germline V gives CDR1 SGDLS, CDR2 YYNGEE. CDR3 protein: CASSARTGSGNTIYF. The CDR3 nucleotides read TGTGCCAGCAGCGCCCGGACAGGCTCTGGAAACACTATATATTTT.

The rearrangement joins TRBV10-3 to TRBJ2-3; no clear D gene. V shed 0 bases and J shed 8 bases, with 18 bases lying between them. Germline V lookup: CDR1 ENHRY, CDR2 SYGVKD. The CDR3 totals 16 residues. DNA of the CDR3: TGTGCCATCAGTGAGTCGGCCCTCGGTGTAGATGTTACGCAGTATTTT. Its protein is CAISESALGVDVTQYF.

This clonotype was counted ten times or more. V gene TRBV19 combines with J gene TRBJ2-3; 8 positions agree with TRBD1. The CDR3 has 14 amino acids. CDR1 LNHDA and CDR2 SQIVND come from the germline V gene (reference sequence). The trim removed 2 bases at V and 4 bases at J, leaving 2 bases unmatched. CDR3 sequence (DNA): TGTGCCAGTAGTATACAGGGGGCTGCAGATACGCAGTATTTT. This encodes CASSIQGAADTQYF.

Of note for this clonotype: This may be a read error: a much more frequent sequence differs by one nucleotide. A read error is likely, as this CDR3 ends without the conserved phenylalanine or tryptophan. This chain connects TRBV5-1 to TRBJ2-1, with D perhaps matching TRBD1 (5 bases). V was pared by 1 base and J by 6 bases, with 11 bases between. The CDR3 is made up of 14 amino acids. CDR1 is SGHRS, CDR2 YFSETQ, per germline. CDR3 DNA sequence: TGCGCCAGCAGCTTGTTAGGGGCACCCAATGAGCAGTTCTCC. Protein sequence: CASSLLGAPNEQFS.

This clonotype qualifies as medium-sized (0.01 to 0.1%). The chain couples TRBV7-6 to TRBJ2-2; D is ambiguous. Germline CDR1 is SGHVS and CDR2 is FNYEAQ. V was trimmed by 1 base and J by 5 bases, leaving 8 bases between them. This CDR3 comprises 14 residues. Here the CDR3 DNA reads TGTGCCAGCAGCTTAGATCCGGAGACCGGGGAGCTGTTTTTT. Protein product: CASSLDPETGELFF.

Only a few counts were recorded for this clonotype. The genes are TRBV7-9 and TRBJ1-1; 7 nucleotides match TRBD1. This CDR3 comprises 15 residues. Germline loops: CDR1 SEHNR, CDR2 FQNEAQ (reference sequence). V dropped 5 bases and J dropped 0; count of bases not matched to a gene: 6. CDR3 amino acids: CASSPHRGVNTEAFF. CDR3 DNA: TGTGCCAGCAGCCCCCACAGGGGAGTGAACACTGAAGCTTTCTTT.

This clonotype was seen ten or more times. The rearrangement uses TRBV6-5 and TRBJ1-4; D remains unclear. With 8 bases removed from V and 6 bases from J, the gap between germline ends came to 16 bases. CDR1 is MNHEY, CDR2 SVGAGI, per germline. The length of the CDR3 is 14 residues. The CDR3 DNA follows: TGTGCCAGCCGCCCCTGGACGAAGGATGAAAAACTGTTTTTT. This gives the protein CASRPWTKDEKLFF.

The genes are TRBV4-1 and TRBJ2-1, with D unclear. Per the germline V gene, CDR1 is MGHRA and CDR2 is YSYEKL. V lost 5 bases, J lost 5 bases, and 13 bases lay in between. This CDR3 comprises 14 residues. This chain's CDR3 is CASSNEAGDNEQFF. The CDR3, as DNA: TGCGCCAGCAGCAACGAGGCTGGGGACAATGAGCAGTTCTTC.

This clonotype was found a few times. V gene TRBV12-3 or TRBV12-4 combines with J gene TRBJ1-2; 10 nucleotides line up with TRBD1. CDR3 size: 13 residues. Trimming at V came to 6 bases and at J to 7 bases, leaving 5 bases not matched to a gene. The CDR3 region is CASSWDRGSGYTF. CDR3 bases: TGTGCCAGCAGCTGGGACAGGGGTAGTGGCTACACCTTC.